The 5 T cell receptor beta chains below all came from one sample that was sequenced in a study of sequential checkpoint blockade in melanoma. Treatment denoted: randomized to nivolumab then ipilimumab (arm A) or the reverse (arm B). TCRdb keeps only in-frame clones here, not all; method: immunoSEQ multiplex PCR. This sample carries about 20,000 clones, about four fifths of them seen once, and the ten largest clones take about 51%. The source was CD8+ T cells sorted from blood (inferred from file names), collected from a patient given nivolumab and ipilimumab in sequence. These receptors all come from a human donor with melanoma.

V gene TRBV27 combines with J gene TRBJ2-2; 9 bases are a match to TRBD1. The germline V gene has CDR1 MNHEY and CDR2 SMNVEV (reference sequence). The CDR3 consists of 16 residues. V gave up 5 bases and J gave up 3 bases; unmatched junction bases: 7. The CDR3 is CASSPWDRVDTGELFF. The DNA of the CDR3 is TGTGCCAGCAGTCCCTGGGACAGGGTGGACACCGGGGAGCTGTTTTTT.

The chain links TRBV7-9 to TRBJ2-1; 7 bases agree with TRBD1. The V gene's germline CDR1 is SEHNR and CDR2 FQNEAQ (reference sequence). The CDR3 contains 16 residues. The V segment lost 0 bases and the J segment 3 bases; nucleotides outside the gene matches: 5. The CDR3 reads CASSLAGAGGYNEQFF. The CDR3 DNA follows: TGTGCCAGCAGCTTAGCAGGGGCAGGGGGCTACAATGAGCAGTTCTTC.

On this clone itself: In the same sample, other DNA sequences code for this CDR3. The gene calls are TRBV6-5 and TRBJ1-1; D may be TRBD1 (5 bases). This CDR3 comprises 14 residues. V lost 2 bases, J lost 1 base, and 8 bases lay in between. The germline V gene has CDR1 MNHEY and CDR2 SVGAGI. The CDR3 coding sequence is TGTGCCAGCAGTTACACTACAGGGAACACTGAAGCTTTCTTT. Translation gives CASSYTTGNTEAFF.

The chain joins TRBV5-6 to TRBJ1-1; D possibly corresponds to TRBD1 (5 bases). There are 13 residues in the CDR3. Between the trimmed V and J ends, which lost 0 bases and 7 bases, there was a span of 10 bases. Per the germline V gene, CDR1 is SGHDT and CDR2 is YYEEEE. The CDR3 here is CASSLDRRFEAFF. The DNA for the CDR3 is TGTGCCAGCAGCTTGGACAGGAGATTTGAAGCTTTCTTT.

The V call is TRBV28, the J call TRBJ2-5, with no clear D. The end of the DNA is better explained by TRBJ2-7, so the J call may be wrong. The CDR3 spans 14 residues. Germline V gives CDR1 MDHEN, CDR2 SYDVKM. CDR3 region: CASSFILSTYEQYF. The CDR3 coding sequence is TGTGCCAGCAGTTTTATCCTCTCTACCTACGAGCAGTACTTC.